The 20 T cell receptor beta chains in this list originate from one sample, sequenced in a study of regulatory T cells. Study-level results: In CD3G-deficient patients, conventional CD4+ T cells were enriched for hydrophobic CDR3 residues at positions 6 and 7.

Primers: 52 TRBV forward and 13 TRBJ reverse. Libraries were prepared by immunoSEQ multiplex PCR; TCRdb keeps only in-frame clonotypes and omits some of them. Of about 28,000 clones in the sample, less than 95% are singletons; the top ten hold under 2%. The antigens for these receptors are not known. The sample taken for sequencing was conventional CD4+ T cells sorted from blood. The receptors here all came from a person under 35 with CD3G deficiency.

The chain has TRBV6-5 and TRBJ1-1; D is unclear. Germline V gives CDR1 MNHEY, CDR2 SVGAGI. CDR3 size: 15 residues. V lost 6 bases to trimming and J lost 3 bases, with 17 bases between them. CDR3 nucleotides: TGTGCCAGCAGGCCTCGGGTTCGGGCCGACACTGAAGCTTTCTTT. Translated: CASRPRVRADTEAFF.

The chain is built from TRBV28 and TRBJ2-6; D not resolved. The germline gives CDR1 MDHEN, CDR2 SYDVKM. V shed 4 bases and J shed 2 bases, with 12 bases lying between them. The CDR3 runs 16 residues. In DNA, the CDR3 is TGTGCCAGCAGTTCCCTGGTTTCGGCTGGGGCCAACGTCCTGACTTTC. Translation gives CASSSLVSAGANVLTF. The entire variable domain, with the rest obtained from reference TRBV28 and TRBJ2-6, is as follows: DVKVTQSSRYLVKRTGEKVFLECVQDMDHENMFWYRQDPGLGLRLIYFSYDVKMKEKGDIPEGYSVSREKKERFSLILESASTNQTSMYLCASSSLVSAGANVLTFGAGSRLTVL.

V is TRBV27 and J is TRBJ2-5; D not resolved. From germline, CDR1 is MNHEY and CDR2 SMNVEV (reference sequence). Trimming shortened V by 5 bases and J by 1 base, and 8 bases separated the two germline ends. There are 13 residues in the CDR3. The CDR3 here is CASSPRGQETQYF. CDR3 in DNA: TGTGCCAGCAGTCCCCGAGGCCAAGAGACCCAGTACTTC.

The genes are TRBV4-1 and TRBJ2-1, with D uncertain. Trimming took off 5 bases at V and 5 bases at J, with 10 bases between the two ends. Germline-derived CDR1 and CDR2 are MGHRA and YSYEKL. The CDR3 is made up of 13 amino acids. CDR3 DNA: TGCGCCAGCAGCGCCCTAGGGCACAATGAGCAGTTCTTC. Amino acids: CASSALGHNEQFF.

V usage is TRBV19 and J usage is TRBJ1-1; the match to TRBD1 covers 8 bases. The length of the CDR3 is 14 residues. Germline V gene lookup returns CDR1 LNHDA and CDR2 SQIVND (reference sequence). The V segment lost 4 bases and the J segment 6 bases; nucleotides outside the gene matches: 7. CDR3 protein: CASSRGTGSPEAFF. The CDR3 coding sequence is TGTGCCAGTAGTAGGGGGACAGGTTCCCCTGAAGCTTTCTTT.

V is TRBV9 and J is TRBJ2-1; D gene unclear. Per germline, CDR1 SGDLS and CDR2 YYNGEE. Between the trimmed V and J ends, which lost 4 bases and 6 bases, there was a span of 14 bases. The CDR3 sequence is 14 residues long. The CDR3 reads CASSSQTKFNEQFF. For the CDR3, the DNA is TGTGCCAGCAGCTCTCAGACAAAATTCAATGAGCAGTTCTTC.

The V call is TRBV20-1, the J call TRBJ2-3; the match to TRBD2 covers 10 bases. This CDR3 region has 11 residues. Germline loops: CDR1 DFQATT, CDR2 SNEGSKA (reference sequence). The J segment lost 11 bases and the V segment lost 5 bases, leaving 4 bases of the junction unmatched. The CDR3 protein is CSAEREGRQYF. In DNA form, the CDR3 reads TGCAGTGCTGAGCGGGAGGGCCGGCAGTATTTT.

V is TRBV11-2 and J is TRBJ2-3; weak D call: TRBD2 (6 bases). The CDR3 sequence is 13 residues long. Deletions cut 5 bases from V and 5 bases from J, with 11 bases between. Germline assignment: CDR1 SGHAT and CDR2 FQNNGV. DNA for the CDR3: TGTGCCAGCAGCCTTTCGACTAGAGATACGCAGTATTTT. Protein product: CASSLSTRDTQYF.

The chain recombines TRBV5-1 with TRBJ2-2; tentative D call: TRBD2 (6 bases). From germline, CDR1 is SGHRS and CDR2 YFSETQ. Trimming cost V 0 bases and J 1 base, with 7 bases left between them. CDR3 length: 15 amino acids. The CDR3 reads CASSLAEGNTGELFF. CDR3 DNA sequence: TGCGCCAGCAGCTTGGCGGAGGGGAACACCGGGGAGCTGTTTTTT.

The chain joins TRBV5-6 to TRBJ1-1; D may be TRBD1 (6 bases). This CDR3 is built from 16 residues. Germline V CDR1 and CDR2: SGHDT, YYEEEE. Trimming took 2 bases from V and 3 from J, leaving 17 bases between them. In DNA form, the CDR3 reads TGTGCCAGCAGCTTCGTCACAGGGCCCCTCGACACTGAAGCTTTCTTT. This sequence encodes CASSFVTGPLDTEAFF.

The sample holds one count of this clone. V usage is TRBV5-1 and J usage is TRBJ1-1; D ambiguous. Between the trimmed V and J ends, which lost 0 bases and 1 base, there was a span of 7 bases. This CDR3 has 14 amino acids. CDR1 and CDR2 from the germline V gene are SGHRS and YFSETQ. CDR3 coding DNA: TGCGCCAGCAGCTTGGCGCCCCCGAACACTGAAGCTTTCTTT. Its translation: CASSLAPPNTEAFF. The full variable domain, rest sourced from reference TRBV5-1 and TRBJ1-1, is KAGVTQTPRYLIKTRGQQVTLSCSPISGHRSVSWYQQTPGQGLQFLFEYFSETQRNKGNFPGRFSGRQFSNSRSEMNVSTLELGDSALYLCASSLAPPNTEAFFGQGTRLTVV.

This clone appeared a few times. V gene TRBV18 combines with J gene TRBJ2-4, with a possible D match to TRBD1 (6 bases). The CDR3 is 14 amino acids. Per the germline V gene, CDR1 is KGHSH and CDR2 is LQKENI. Trimming took off 6 bases at V and 6 bases at J, with 15 bases between the two ends. CDR3: CASSAGGRGNIQYF. Here the CDR3 DNA reads TGTGCCAGCTCTGCCGGCGGCAGGGGAAACATTCAGTACTTC. The full variable domain, in which reference TRBV18 and TRBJ2-4 provide the parts outside the CDR3, is NAGVMQNPRHLVRRRGQEARLRCSPMKGHSHVYWYRQLPEEGLKFMVYLQKENIIDESGMPKERFSAEFPKEGPSILRIQQVVRGDSAAYFCASSAGGRGNIQYFGAGTRLSVL.

The chain links TRBV28 to TRBJ1-2; 10 nucleotides line up with TRBD1. The V and J ends lost 4 bases and 4 bases, in that order; junction bases with no gene match: 6. This CDR3 has 15 residues. Germline CDR1 is MDHEN and CDR2 is SYDVKM. This CDR3 reads CASSSPGTGAYGYTF. As DNA, the CDR3 is TGTGCCAGCAGTTCCCCCGGGACAGGGGCCTATGGCTACACCTTC.

The DNA for the CDR3 is TGTGCCAGCAGTTCGCGTCTTAAGCGGGACACAGATACGCAGTATTTT. It codes for CASSSRLKRDTDTQYF. This chain joins TRBV28 and TRBJ2-3, with TRBD2 matching 7 bases. The CDR3 runs 16 residues. In germline, CDR1 is MDHEN, CDR2 SYDVKM. V lost 4 bases and J lost 2; bases outside the gene matches: 9. Full variable domain (missing parts from reference TRBV28 and TRBJ2-3): DVKVTQSSRYLVKRTGEKVFLECVQDMDHENMFWYRQDPGLGLRLIYFSYDVKMKEKGDIPEGYSVSREKKERFSLILESASTNQTSMYLCASSSRLKRDTDTQYFGPGTRLTVL.

The chain links TRBV7-9 to TRBJ2-7; D call uncertain. The V and J ends lost 1 base and 8 bases respectively, with 6 bases between them. There are 11 residues in the CDR3. Germline V CDR1 and CDR2: SEHNR, FQNEAQ (reference sequence). The CDR3 nucleotides read TGTGCCAGCAGCTTAGTGGGGAAGCAGTACTTC. Translation: CASSLVGKQYF.

This chain links TRBV30 with TRBJ1-1, with unresolved D. This CDR3 region has 11 residues. The germline CDR1 and CDR2 sequences are GTSNPN and SVGIG (reference sequence). The ends were cut back, 0 bases at V and 8 bases at J, with 7 bases in the middle. CDR3 nucleotide sequence: TGTGCCTGGAGTGTACGGCCAGAAGCTTTCTTT. Its translation: CAWSVRPEAFF.

This chain joins TRBV27 and TRBJ2-3, with TRBD1 as a possible D gene (6 bases). Germline CDR1 is MNHEY and CDR2 is SMNVEV (reference sequence). The V and J ends lost 5 bases and 4 bases respectively, with 10 bases between them. The CDR3 spans 13 residues. The CDR3 loop is CASSQGRADTQYF. The DNA of the CDR3 is TGTGCCAGCAGTCAGGGGCGGGCAGATACGCAGTATTTT.

The V call is TRBV6-1, the J call TRBJ2-7; 12 nucleotides agree with TRBD2. The CDR3 totals 15 residues. Germline V gives CDR1 MNHNS, CDR2 SASEGT. Germline trimming cut 4 bases from V and 1 base from J; bases unmatched to any gene: 2. The CDR3 loop reads CASSGGLAGSYEQYV. The CDR3 nucleotides read TGTGCCAGCAGTGGCGGACTAGCGGGGTCCTACGAGCAGTACGTC.

This rearrangement joins TRBV15 to TRBJ2-7; 9 nucleotides agree with TRBD2. Germline loops: CDR1 LNHNV, CDR2 YYDKDF (reference sequence). The CDR3 runs 15 residues. Trimming took 5 bases from V and 6 from J; bases not matched to a gene: 11. As DNA, the CDR3 is TGTGCCACCAGCCTAGGGCTAGCGGGATCCGGCGAGCAGTACTTC. Translating gives CATSLGLAGSGEQYF.

The chain employs TRBV5-1 and TRBJ2-1; tentative D call: TRBD2 (6 bases). CDR1 and CDR2 from the germline V gene are SGHRS and YFSETQ. Between the trimmed V and J ends, which lost 4 bases and 7 bases, there was a span of 15 bases. CDR3 length equals 14 residues. The CDR3 nucleotides read TGCGCCAGCAGCCCATCCATAGCGGAAAATGAGCAGTTCTTC. It codes for CASSPSIAENEQFF.